This T cell receptor beta chain was obtained from a study of radiotherapy plus CTLA-4 blockade in lung cancer. Study overall: Patients showed objective responses in 15% to 20% of cases, and disease control was achieved by roughly 30%.

The germline gives CDR1 SNHLY, CDR2 FYNNEI. This CDR3 comprises 16 residues. J lost 5 bases, V lost 4 bases, and 7 bases had no gene match. The assay was immunoSEQ multiplex PCR, and TCRdb's table has in-frame clones only and misses some. Of approximately 99,000 clones detected, 85% to 90% appear once; the ten largest clones hold 4.9%. Focal radiation was given together with CTLA-4 blockade (ipilimumab) to patients with chemo-refractory metastatic non-small-cell lung cancer. As to this clone: What it recognizes is unknown. Different DNA sequences within this sample yield the same CDR3.

General study results and limits: Tumor-origin TCR clones grew in blood after radiotherapy plus ipilimumab.

The TCR originated in a human donor with non-small cell lung cancer that progressed on radiotherapy plus ipilimumab. The V call is TRBV2, the J call TRBJ2-1; 11 nucleotides line up with TRBD2. The source was peripheral blood, collected from a patient treated with radiotherapy plus ipilimumab. The CDR3 DNA sequence: TGTGCCAGCAGTGGACCGGGACTAGCGGATAACAATGAGCAGTTCTTC. Encoded protein: CASSGPGLADNNEQFF.